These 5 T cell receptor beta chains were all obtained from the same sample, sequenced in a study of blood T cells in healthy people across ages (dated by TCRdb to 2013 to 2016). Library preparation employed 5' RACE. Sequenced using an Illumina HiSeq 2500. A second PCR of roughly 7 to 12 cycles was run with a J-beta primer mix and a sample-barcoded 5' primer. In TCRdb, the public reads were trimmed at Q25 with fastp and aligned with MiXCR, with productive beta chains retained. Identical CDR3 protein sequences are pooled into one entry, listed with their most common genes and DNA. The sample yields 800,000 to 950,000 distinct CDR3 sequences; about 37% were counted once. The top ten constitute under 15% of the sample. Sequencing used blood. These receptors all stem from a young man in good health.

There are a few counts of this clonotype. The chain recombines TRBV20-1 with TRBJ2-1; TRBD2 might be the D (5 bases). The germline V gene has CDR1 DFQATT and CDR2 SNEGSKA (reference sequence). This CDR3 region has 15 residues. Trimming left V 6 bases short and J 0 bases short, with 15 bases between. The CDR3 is CSALRGFNSYNEQFF. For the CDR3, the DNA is TGCAGTGCCCTGAGAGGGTTTAACTCCTACAATGAGCAGTTCTTC.

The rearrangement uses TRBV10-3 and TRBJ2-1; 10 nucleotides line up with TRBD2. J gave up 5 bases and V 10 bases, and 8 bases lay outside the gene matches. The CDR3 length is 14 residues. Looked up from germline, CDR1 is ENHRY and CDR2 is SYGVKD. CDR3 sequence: CATTLAGEDNEQFF. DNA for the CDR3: TGTGCCACGACTCTAGCGGGGGAAGACAATGAGCAGTTCTTC.

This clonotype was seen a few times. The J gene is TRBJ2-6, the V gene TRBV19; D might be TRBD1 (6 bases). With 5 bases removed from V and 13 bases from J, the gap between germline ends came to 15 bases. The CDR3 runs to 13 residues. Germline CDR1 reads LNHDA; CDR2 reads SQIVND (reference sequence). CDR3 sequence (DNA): TGTGCCAGTAGTTTGGACAGTCCTGGTGTCCTGACTTTC. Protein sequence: CASSLDSPGVLTF. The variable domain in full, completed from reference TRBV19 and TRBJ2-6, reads DGGITQSPKYLFRKEGQNVTLSCEQNLNHDAMYWYRQDPGQGLRLIYYSQIVNDFQKGDIAEGYSVSREKKESFPLTVTSAQKNPTAFYLCASSLDSPGVLTFGAGSRLTVL.

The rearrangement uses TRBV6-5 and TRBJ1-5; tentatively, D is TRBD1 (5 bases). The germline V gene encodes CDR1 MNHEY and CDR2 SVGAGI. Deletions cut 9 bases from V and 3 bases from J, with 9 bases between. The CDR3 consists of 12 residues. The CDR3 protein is CASGAPNQPQHF. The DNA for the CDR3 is TGTGCCAGTGGGGCACCCAATCAGCCCCAGCATTTT.

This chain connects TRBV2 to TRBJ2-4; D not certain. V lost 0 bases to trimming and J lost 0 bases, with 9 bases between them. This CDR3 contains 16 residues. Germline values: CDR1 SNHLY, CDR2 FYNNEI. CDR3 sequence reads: CASSEADVTAKNIQYF. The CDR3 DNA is TGTGCCAGCAGTGAAGCCGATGTGACAGCCAAAAACATTCAGTACTTC.